The rows below give T cell receptor beta chains drawn from one sample of a study of T cells after yellow fever vaccination. TCRdb recomputed calls from the 5' RACE reads with MiXCR, one row per CDR3 protein. The table has about 350,000 distinct CDR3 sequences, 9.5% to 15% seen once. This specimen was CD4+ T cells sorted from PBMCs, taken 15 days after the yellow fever booster vaccination. The receptors were sampled from a man younger than 30 who received the YFV17D yellow fever vaccine. The CDR3 runs from the conserved cysteine through the conserved F or W. A D gene is named only where the DNA matches it firmly. The size entry is marked missing in some rows and otherwise reads once, few, many or a size class.

clone_size j_call v_call d_call cdr3_aa cdr3_nt
- TRBJ2-1 TRBV4-3 TRBD2 CASSQEWLAGGGRDNEQFF TGCGCCAGCAGCCAAGAATGGCTAGCGGGGGGGGGCAGGGACAATGAGCAGTTCTTC
- TRBJ1-1 TRBV6-2/TRBV6-3 - CASTRTQDQHTEAFF TGTGCCAGCACCAGAACTCAGGATCAGCACACTGAAGCTTTCTTT
few TRBJ2-5 TRBV7-2 TRBD2 CASSPDAGTSQETQYF TGTGCCAGCAGCCCAGATGCCGGGACTAGCCAAGAGACCCAGTACTTC
- TRBJ1-4 TRBV5-1 - CASSLERVSNEKLFF TGCGCCAGCAGCTTGGAGAGGGTTTCTAATGAAAAACTGTTTTTT
- TRBJ2-5 TRBV5-1 - CASSWNGIQETQYF TGCGCCAGCAGCTGGAACGGAATCCAAGAGACCCAGTACTTC
few TRBJ2-1 TRBV15 - CATSRDLEQFF TGTGCCACCAGCAGAGATCTGGAGCAGTTCTTC
few TRBJ1-6 TRBV2 - CASIKGRQGGSPLHF TGTGCCAGCATTAAGGGGCGGCAGGGCGGTTCACCCCTCCACTTT
few TRBJ1-2 TRBV6-6 - CASTASGTPGNYGYTF TGTGCCAGCACAGCCTCCGGGACACCCGGGAACTATGGCTACACCTTC
few TRBJ1-1 TRBV7-2 - CASSPDSYTEAFF TGTGCCAGCAGCCCCGACAGTTACACTGAAGCTTTCTTT
few TRBJ2-5 TRBV19 - CASSSGAGVFGETQYF TGTGCCAGTAGTTCAGGGGCGGGGGTGTTTGGAGAGACCCAGTACTTC
few TRBJ2-2 TRBV24-1 TRBD1 CATSGLGQGVLFTGELFF TGTGCCACCAGTGGCCTGGGACAGGGGGTTCTGTTCACCGGGGAGCTGTTTTTT
- TRBJ2-2 TRBV3-1 TRBD2 CASRRTSGGSGELFF TGTGCCAGCAGGAGGACTAGCGGGGGTTCCGGGGAGCTGTTTTTT
few TRBJ2-3 TRBV5-1 TRBD2 CASSLFGTSMMGDTQYF TGCGCCAGCAGCTTATTCGGGACTAGCATGATGGGAGATACGCAGTATTTT
- TRBJ2-3 TRBV6-5 TRBD2 CASSYKRGTDTQYF TGTGCCAGCAGTTACAAGCGGGGGACAGATACGCAGTATTTT
- TRBJ2-5 TRBV12-5 - CASGKGVQETQYF TGTGCTAGTGGGAAAGGAGTACAAGAGACCCAGTACTTC
many TRBJ2-5 TRBV12-3/TRBV12-4 TRBD2 CASSLARRGEETQYF TGTGCCAGCAGTTTAGCTCGGCGGGGGGAGGAGACCCAGTACTTC
few TRBJ2-4 TRBV4-1 - CASSPRNPQNIQYF TGCGCCAGCAGCCCAAGGAATCCCCAAAACATTCAGTACTTC
- TRBJ1-4 TRBV12-3/TRBV12-4 TRBD1 CASTVGQGGEKLFF TGTGCCAGCACCGTAGGACAGGGCGGAGAAAAACTGTTTTTT
few TRBJ2-1 TRBV7-9 TRBD1 CASSFQQGDGREYNEQFF TGTGCCAGCAGCTTTCAACAGGGGGACGGCAGGGAATACAATGAGCAGTTCTTC